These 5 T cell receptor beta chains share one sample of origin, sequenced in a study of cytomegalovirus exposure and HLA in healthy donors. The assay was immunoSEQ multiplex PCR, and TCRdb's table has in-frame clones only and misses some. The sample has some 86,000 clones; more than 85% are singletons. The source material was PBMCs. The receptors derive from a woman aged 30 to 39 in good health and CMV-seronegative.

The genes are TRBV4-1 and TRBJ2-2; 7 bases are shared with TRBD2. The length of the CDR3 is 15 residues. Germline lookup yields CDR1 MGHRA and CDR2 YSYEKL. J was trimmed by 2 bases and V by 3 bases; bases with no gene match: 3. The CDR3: CASSQPGGNTGELFF. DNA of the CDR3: TGCGCCAGCAGCCAGCCGGGAGGAAACACCGGGGAGCTGTTTTTT.

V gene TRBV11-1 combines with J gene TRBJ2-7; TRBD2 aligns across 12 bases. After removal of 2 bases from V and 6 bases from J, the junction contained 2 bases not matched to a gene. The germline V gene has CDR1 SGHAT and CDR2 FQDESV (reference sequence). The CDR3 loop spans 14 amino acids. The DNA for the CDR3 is TGTGCCAGCAGCTTAAGGACTAGCGGGACCGAGCAGTACTTC. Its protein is CASSLRTSGTEQYF.

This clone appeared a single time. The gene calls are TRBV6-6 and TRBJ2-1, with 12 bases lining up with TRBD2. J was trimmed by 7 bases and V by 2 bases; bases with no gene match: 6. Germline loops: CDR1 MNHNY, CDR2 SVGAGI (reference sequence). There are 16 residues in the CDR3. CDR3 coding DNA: TGTGCCAGCAGTTACCCTAGCGGGAGGGCGATAAATGAGCAGTTCTTC. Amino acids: CASSYPSGRAINEQFF.

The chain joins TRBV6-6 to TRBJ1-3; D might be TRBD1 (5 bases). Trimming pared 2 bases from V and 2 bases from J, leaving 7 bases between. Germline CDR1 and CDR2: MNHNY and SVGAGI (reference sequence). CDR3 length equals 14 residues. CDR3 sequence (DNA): TGTGCCAGCAGTTACGGGGCAGCTGGAAACACCATATATTTT. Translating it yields CASSYGAAGNTIYF.

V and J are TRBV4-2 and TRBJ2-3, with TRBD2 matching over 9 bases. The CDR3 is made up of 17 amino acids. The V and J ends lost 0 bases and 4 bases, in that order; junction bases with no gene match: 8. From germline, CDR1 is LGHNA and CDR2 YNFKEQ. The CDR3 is CASSQDDSGGPADTQYF. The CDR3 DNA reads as TGTGCCAGCAGCCAAGATGATAGCGGGGGCCCCGCAGATACGCAGTATTTT.